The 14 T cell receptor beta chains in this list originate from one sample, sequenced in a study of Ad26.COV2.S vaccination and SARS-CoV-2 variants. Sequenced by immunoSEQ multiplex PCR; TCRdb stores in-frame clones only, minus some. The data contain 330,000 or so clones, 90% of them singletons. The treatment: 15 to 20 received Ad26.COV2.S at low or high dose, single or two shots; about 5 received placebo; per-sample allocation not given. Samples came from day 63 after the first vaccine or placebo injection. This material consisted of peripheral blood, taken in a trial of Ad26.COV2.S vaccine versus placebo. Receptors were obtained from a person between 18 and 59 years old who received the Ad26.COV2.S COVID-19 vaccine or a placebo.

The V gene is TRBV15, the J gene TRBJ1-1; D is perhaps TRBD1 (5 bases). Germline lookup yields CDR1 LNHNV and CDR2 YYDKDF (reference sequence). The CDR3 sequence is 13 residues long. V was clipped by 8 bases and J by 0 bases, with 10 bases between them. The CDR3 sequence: CATGQGLNTEAFF. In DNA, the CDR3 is TGTGCCACCGGACAAGGATTGAACACTGAAGCTTTCTTT.

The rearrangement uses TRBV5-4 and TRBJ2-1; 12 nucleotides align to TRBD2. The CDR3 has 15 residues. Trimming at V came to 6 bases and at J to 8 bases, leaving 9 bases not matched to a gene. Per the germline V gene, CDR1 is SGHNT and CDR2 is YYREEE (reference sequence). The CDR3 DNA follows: TGTGCCAGCAACCATCGACTAGCGGGAGCAGATGAGCAGTTCTTC. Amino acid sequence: CASNHRLAGADEQFF.

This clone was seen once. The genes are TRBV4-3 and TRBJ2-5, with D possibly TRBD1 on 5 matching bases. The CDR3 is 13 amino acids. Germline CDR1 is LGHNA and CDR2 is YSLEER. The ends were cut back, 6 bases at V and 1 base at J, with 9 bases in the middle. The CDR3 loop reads CASSLDSQETQYF. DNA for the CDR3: TGCGCCAGCAGTCTTGACAGCCAAGAGACCCAGTACTTC.

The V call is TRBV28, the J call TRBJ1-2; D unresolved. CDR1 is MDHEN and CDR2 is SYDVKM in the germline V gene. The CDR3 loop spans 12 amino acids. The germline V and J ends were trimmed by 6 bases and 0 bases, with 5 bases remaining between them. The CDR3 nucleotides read TGTGCCAGCAGAGGGTCTAACTATGGCTACACCTTC. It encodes CASRGSNYGYTF.

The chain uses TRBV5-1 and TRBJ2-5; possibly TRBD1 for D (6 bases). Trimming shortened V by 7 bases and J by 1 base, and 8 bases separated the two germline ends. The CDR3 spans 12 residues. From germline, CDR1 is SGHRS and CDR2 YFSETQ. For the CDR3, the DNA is TGCGCCAGCCGGACAGCCCAAGAGACCCAGTACTTC. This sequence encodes CASRTAQETQYF.

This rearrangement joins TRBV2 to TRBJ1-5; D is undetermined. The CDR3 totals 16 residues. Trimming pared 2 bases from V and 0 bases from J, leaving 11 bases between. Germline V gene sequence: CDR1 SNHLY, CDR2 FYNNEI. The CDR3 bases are TGTGCCAGCAGTGAAATGAGTGAGGATAGCAATCAGCCCCAGCATTTT. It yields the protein CASSEMSEDSNQPQHF.

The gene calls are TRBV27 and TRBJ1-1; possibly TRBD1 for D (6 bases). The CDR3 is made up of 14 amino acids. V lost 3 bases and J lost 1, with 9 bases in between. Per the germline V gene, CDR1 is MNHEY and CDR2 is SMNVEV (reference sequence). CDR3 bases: TGTGCCAGCAGTTTTGGGGGCTCGAACACTGAAGCTTTCTTT. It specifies CASSFGGSNTEAFF.

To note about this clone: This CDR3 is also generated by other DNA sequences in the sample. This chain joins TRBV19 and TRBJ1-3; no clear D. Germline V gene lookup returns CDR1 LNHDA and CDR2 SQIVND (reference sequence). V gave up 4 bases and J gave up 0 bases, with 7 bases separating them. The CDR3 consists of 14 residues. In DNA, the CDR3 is TGTGCCAGTAGTACCCCGGGCTCTGGAAACACCATATATTTT. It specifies CASSTPGSGNTIYF.

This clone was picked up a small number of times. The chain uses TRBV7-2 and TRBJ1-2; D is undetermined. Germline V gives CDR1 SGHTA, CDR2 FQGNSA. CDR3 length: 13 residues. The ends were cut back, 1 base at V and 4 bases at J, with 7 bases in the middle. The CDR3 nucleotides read TGTGCCAGCAGCTTAGAGGTCAGCTATGGCTACACCTTC. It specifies CASSLEVSYGYTF.

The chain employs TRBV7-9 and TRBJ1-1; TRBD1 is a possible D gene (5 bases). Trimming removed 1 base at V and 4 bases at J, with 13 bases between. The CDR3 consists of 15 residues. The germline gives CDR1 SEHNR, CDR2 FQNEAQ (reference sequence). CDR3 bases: TGTGCCAGCAGCTTAGTGGGGGTCGGGGGCACTGAAGCTTTCTTT. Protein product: CASSLVGVGGTEAFF.

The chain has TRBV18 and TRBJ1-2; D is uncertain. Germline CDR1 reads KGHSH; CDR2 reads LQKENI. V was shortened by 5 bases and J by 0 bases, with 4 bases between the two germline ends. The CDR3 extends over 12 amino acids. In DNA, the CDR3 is TGTGCCAGCTCAGAAACTAACTATGGCTACACCTTC. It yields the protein CASSETNYGYTF.

CDR3 nucleotide sequence: TGTGCCAGTAGGGGAGGGGGGTCTAACTATGGCTACACCTTC. Protein product: CASRGGGSNYGYTF. This chain connects TRBV6-5 to TRBJ1-2; D might be TRBD1 (6 bases). The CDR3 loop spans 14 amino acids. Germline V CDR1 and CDR2: MNHEY, SVGAGI. Trimming stripped 9 bases from V and 0 bases from J, with 14 bases between.

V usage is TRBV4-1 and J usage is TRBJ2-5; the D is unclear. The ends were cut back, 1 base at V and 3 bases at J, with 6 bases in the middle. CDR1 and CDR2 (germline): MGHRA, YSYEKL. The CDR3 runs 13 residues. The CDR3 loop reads CASSQGVEETQYF. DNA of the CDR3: TGCGCCAGCAGCCAAGGTGTTGAAGAGACCCAGTACTTC.

Written as DNA, the CDR3 is TGTGCCTGGAGTGCGTCCAGGGGAAGCAATCAGCCCCAGCATTTT. Encoded protein: CAWSASRGSNQPQHF. The V gene is TRBV30, the J gene TRBJ1-5; the D gene is possibly TRBD1 (6 bases). Per the germline V gene, CDR1 is GTSNPN and CDR2 is SVGIG (reference sequence). This CDR3 region has 15 residues. Trimming pared 1 base from V and 1 base from J, leaving 11 bases between.